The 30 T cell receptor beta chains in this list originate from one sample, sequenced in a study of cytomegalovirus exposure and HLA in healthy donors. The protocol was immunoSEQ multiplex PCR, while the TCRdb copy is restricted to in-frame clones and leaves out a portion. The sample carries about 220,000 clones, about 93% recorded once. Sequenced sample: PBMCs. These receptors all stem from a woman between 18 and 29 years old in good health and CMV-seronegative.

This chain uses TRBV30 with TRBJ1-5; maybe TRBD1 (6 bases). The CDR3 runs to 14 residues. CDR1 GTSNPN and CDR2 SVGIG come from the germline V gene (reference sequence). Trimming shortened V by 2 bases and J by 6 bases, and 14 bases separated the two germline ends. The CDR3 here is CAWSLRGGLQPQHF. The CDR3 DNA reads TGTGCCTGGAGTCTTAGGGGGGGTCTTCAGCCCCAGCATTTT.

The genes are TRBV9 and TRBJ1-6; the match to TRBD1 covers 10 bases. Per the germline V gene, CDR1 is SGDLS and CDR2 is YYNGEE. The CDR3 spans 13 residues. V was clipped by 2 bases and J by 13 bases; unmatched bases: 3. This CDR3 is CASSVGTGDPLHF. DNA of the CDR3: TGTGCCAGCAGCGTTGGGACAGGGGACCCCCTCCACTTT.

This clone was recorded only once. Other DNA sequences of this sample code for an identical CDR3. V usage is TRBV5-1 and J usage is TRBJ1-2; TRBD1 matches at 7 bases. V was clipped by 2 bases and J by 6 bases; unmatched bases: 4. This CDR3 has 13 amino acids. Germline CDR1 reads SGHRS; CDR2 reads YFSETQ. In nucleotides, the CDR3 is TGCGCCAGCAGCTTCGCTCAGGGGGATGGCTACACCTTC. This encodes CASSFAQGDGYTF. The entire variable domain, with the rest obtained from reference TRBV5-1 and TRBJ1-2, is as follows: KAGVTQTPRYLIKTRGQQVTLSCSPISGHRSVSWYQQTPGQGLQFLFEYFSETQRNKGNFPGRFSGRQFSNSRSEMNVSTLELGDSALYLCASSFAQGDGYTFGSGTRLTVV.

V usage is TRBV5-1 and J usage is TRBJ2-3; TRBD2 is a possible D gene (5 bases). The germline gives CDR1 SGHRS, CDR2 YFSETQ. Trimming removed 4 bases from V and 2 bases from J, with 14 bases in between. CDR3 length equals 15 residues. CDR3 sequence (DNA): TGCGCCAGCAGCCGGTTCGGACTGAACACAGATACGCAGTATTTT. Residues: CASSRFGLNTDTQYF. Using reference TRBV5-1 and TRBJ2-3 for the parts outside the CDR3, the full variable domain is KAGVTQTPRYLIKTRGQQVTLSCSPISGHRSVSWYQQTPGQGLQFLFEYFSETQRNKGNFPGRFSGRQFSNSRSEMNVSTLELGDSALYLCASSRFGLNTDTQYFGPGTRLTVL.

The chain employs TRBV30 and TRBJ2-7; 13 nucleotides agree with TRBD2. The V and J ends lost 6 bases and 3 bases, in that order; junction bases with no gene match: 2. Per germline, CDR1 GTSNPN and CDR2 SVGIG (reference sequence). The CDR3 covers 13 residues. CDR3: CACGTSGNYEQYF. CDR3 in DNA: TGTGCCTGCGGGACTAGCGGGAACTACGAGCAGTACTTC. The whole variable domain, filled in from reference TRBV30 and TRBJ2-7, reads SQTIHQWPATLVQPVGSPLSLECTVEGTSNPNLYWYRQAAGRGLQLLFYSVGIGQISSEVPQNLSASRPQDRQFILSSKKLLLSDSGFYLCACGTSGNYEQYFGPGTRLTVT.

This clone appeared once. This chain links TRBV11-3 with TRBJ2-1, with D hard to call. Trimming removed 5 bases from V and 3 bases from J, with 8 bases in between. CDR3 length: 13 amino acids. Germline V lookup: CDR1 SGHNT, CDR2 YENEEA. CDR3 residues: CASSPGFYNEQFF. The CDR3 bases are TGTGCCAGCAGCCCCGGTTTCTACAATGAGCAGTTCTTC. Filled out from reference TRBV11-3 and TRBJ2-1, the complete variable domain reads EAGVVQSPRYKIIEKKQPVAFWCNPISGHNTLYWYLQNLGQGPELLIRYENEEAVDDSQLPKDRFSAERLKGVDSTLKIQPAELGDSAVYLCASSPGFYNEQFFGPGTRLTVL.

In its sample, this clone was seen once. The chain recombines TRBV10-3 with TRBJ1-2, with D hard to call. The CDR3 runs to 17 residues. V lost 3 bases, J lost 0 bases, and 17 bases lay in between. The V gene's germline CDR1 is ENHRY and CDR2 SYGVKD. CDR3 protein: CAISEPQAPAANYGYTF. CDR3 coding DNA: TGTGCCATCAGTGAACCTCAGGCCCCGGCCGCTAACTATGGCTACACCTTC.

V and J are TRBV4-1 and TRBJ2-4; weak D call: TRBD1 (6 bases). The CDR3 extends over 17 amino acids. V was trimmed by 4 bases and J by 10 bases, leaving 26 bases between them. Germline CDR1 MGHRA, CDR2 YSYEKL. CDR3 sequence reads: CASSPASFGTPRGIQYF. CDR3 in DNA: TGCGCCAGCAGCCCCGCTTCATTTGGGACCCCAAGGGGGATTCAGTACTTC.

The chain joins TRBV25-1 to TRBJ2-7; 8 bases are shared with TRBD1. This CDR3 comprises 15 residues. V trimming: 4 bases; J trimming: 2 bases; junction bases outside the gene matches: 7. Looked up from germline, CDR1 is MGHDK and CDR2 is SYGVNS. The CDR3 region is CASSGPRTGPYEQYF. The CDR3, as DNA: TGTGCCAGCAGTGGCCCGAGGACAGGGCCCTACGAGCAGTACTTC.

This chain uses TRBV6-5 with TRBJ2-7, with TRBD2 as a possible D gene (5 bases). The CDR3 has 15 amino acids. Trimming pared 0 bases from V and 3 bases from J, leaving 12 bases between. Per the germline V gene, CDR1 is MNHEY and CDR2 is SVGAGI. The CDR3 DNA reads TGTGCCAGCAGTTACTCGGCCTACGAGGGCTACGAGCAGTACTTC. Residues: CASSYSAYEGYEQYF.

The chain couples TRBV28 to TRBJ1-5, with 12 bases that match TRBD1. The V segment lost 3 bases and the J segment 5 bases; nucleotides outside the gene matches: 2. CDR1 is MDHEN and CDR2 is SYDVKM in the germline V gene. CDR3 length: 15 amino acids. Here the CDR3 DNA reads TGTGCCAGCAGTTTCGGGGACAGGGGGCATCAGCCCCAGCATTTT. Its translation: CASSFGDRGHQPQHF.

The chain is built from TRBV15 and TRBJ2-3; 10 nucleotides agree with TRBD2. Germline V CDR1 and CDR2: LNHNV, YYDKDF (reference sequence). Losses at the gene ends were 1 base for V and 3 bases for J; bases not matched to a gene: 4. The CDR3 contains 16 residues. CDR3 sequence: CATSRGAGGQTDTQYF. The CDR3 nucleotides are TGTGCCACCAGCAGAGGAGCGGGAGGGCAAACAGATACGCAGTATTTT.

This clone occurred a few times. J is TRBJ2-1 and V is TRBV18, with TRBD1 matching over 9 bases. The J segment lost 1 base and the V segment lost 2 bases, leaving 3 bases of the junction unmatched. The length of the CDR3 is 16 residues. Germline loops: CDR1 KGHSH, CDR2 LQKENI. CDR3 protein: CASSPTGTGSYNEQFF. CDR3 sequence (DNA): TGTGCCAGCTCACCAACCGGGACAGGGTCCTACAATGAGCAGTTCTTC. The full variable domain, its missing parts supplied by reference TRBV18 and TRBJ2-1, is NAGVMQNPRHLVRRRGQEARLRCSPMKGHSHVYWYRQLPEEGLKFMVYLQKENIIDESGMPKERFSAEFPKEGPSILRIQQVVRGDSAAYFCASSPTGTGSYNEQFFGPGTRLTVL.

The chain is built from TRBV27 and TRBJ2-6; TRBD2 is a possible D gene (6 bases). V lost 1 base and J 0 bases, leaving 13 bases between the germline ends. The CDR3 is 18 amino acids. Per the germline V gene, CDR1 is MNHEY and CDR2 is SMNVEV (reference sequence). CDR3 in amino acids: CASSLYRDSGSGANVLTF. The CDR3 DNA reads TGTGCCAGCAGTTTATACCGGGACTCAGGCTCTGGGGCCAACGTCCTGACTTTC.

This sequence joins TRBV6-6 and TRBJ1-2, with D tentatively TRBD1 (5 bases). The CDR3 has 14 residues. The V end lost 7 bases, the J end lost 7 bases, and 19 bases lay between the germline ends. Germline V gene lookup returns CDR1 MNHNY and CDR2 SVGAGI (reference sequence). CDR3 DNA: TGTGCCAGCAAGTGGGTCGGGGGGACGGGTGGCTACACCTTC. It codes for CASKWVGGTGGYTF.

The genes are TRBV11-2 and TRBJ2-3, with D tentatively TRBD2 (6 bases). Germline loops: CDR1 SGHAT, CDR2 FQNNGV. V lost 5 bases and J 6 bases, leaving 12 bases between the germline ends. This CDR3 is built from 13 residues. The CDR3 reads CASSPSLADTQYF. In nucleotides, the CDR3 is TGTGCCAGCAGCCCGAGCCTAGCGGATACGCAGTATTTT.

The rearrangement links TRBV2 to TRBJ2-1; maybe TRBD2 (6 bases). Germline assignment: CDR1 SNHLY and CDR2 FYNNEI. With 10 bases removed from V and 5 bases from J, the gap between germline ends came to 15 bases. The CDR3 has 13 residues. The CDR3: CAIYMGGHNEQFF. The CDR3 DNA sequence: TGTGCCATCTACATGGGGGGACACAATGAGCAGTTCTTC. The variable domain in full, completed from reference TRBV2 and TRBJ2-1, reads EPEVTQTPSHQVTQMGQEVILRCVPISNHLYFYWYRQILGQKVEFLVSFYNNEISEKSEIFDDQFSVERPDGSNFTLKIRSTKLEDSAMYFCAIYMGGHNEQFFGPGTRLTVL.

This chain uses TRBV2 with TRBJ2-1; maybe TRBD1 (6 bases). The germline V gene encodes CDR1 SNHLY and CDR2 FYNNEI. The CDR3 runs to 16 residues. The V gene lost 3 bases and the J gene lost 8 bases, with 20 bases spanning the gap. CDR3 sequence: CASSDLVGQRFDEQFF. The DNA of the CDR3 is TGTGCCAGCAGTGACTTGGTTGGACAGAGGTTCGATGAGCAGTTCTTC.

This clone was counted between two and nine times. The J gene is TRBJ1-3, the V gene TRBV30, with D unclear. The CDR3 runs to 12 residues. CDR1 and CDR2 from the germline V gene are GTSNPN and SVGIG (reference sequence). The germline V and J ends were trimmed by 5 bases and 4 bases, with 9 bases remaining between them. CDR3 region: CAWSVMGNTIYF. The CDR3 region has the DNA TGTGCCTGGTCGGTCATGGGAAACACCATATATTTT.

CDR3 in DNA: TGTGCCAGCAGCGGGACTCAAACAAGTCAGACCCAGTACTTC. Translation: CASSGTQTSQTQYF. The V call is TRBV7-3, the J call TRBJ2-5; D possibly corresponds to TRBD2 (6 bases). In germline, CDR1 is SGHTA, CDR2 FQGTGA. Trimming removed 5 bases at V and 6 bases at J, with 16 bases between. The CDR3 totals 14 residues.

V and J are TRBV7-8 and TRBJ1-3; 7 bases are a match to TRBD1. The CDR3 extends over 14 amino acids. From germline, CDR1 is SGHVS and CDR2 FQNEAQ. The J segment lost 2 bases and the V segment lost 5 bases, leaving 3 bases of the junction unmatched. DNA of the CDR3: TGTGCCAGCAGCATCAGGGGGACTGGAAACACCATATATTTT. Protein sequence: CASSIRGTGNTIYF.

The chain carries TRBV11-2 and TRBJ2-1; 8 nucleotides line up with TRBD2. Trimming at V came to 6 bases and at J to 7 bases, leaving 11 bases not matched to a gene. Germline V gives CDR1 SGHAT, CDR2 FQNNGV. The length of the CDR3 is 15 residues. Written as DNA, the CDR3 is TGTGCCAGCAGGTACGGAGCGGGAGTTGATAATGAGCAGTTCTTC. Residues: CASRYGAGVDNEQFF.

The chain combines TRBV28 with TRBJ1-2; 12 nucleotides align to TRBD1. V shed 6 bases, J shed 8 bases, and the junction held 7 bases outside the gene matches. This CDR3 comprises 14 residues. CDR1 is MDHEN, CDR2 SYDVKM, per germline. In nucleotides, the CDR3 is TGTGCCAGCAGAACCGGGACAGGGGGCGTCGGCTACACCTTC. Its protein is CASRTGTGGVGYTF.

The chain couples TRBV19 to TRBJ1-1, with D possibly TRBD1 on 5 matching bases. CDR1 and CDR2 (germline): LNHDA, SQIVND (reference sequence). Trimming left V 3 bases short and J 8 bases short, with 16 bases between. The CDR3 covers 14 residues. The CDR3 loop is CASSIAPQGSEAFF. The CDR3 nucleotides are TGTGCCAGTAGTATCGCTCCGCAGGGATCCGAAGCTTTCTTT.

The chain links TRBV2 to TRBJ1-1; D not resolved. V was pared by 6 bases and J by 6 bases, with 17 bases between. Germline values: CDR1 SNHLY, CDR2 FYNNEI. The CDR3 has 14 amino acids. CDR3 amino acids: CASSSPLRGPEAFF. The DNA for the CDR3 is TGTGCCAGCAGCAGCCCCCTGCGGGGTCCTGAAGCTTTCTTT. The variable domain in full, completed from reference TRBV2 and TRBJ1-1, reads EPEVTQTPSHQVTQMGQEVILRCVPISNHLYFYWYRQILGQKVEFLVSFYNNEISEKSEIFDDQFSVERPDGSNFTLKIRSTKLEDSAMYFCASSSPLRGPEAFFGQGTRLTVV.

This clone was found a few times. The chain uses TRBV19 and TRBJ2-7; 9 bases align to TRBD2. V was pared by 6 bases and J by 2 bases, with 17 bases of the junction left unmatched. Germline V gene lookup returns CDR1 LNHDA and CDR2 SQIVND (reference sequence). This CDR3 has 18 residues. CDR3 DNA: TGTGCCAGTAGCTCGGCTGTAGCGGGAGTTGCTGGGCCCTACGAGCAGTACTTC. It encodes CASSSAVAGVAGPYEQYF.

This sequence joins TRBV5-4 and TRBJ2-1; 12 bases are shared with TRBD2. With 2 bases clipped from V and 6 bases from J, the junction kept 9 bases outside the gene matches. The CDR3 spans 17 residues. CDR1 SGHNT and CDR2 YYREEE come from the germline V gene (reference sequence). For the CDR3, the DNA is TGTGCCAGCAGCTTATCAGCGACTAGCGGGAGAGGCAATGAGCAGTTCTTC. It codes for CASSLSATSGRGNEQFF.

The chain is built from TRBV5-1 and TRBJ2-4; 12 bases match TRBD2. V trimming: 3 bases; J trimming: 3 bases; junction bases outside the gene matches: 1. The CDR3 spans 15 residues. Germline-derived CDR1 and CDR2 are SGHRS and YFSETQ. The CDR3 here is CASSWTSGIKNIQYF. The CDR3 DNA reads TGCGCCAGCAGCTGGACTAGCGGGATCAAAAACATTCAGTACTTC.

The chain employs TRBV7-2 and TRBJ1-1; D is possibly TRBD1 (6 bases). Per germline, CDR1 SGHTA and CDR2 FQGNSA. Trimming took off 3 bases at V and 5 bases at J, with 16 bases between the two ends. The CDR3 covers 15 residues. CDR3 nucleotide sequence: TGTGCCAGCAGCTTCCTTGGGGGGGCCACTACTGAAGCTTTCTTT. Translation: CASSFLGGATTEAFF.

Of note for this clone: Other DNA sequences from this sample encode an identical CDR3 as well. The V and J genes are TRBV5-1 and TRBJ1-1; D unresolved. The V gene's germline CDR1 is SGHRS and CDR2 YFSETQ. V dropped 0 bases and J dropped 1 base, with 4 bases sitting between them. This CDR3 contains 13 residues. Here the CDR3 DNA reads TGCGCCAGCAGCTTGGCGGGGAACACTGAAGCTTTCTTT. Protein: CASSLAGNTEAFF.